This T cell receptor beta chain was identified in a study of shared clonotypes between healthy human individuals. Findings and caveats of the study: The researchers took only blood, and tissue repertoires probably look different.

Terminally differentiated effector memory CD45RA+ cells were excluded by CCR7 positive selection of CD45RO-negative cells. In regard to this clone: What it binds is unknown.

Germline V gives CDR1 MNHNS, CDR2 SASEGT. The V gene lost 0 bases and the J gene lost 2 bases, with 11 bases spanning the gap. This CDR3 has 15 residues. Sequencing was performed with immunoSEQ multiplex PCR; in TCRdb, only in-frame clones are kept and a portion is missing. The repertoire holds hundreds of thousands of clones, with roughly nine tenths as singletons. This clonotype originated in a man under 40 in good health. Sequencing was done on a sample of naive CD8+ T cells sorted from blood. V usage is TRBV6-1 and J usage is TRBJ2-7; D gene uncertain. The CDR3 DNA reads TGTGCCAGCAGTGAAGCGTTTCGAGGTGCCTACGAGCAGTACTTC. This codes for CASSEAFRGAYEQYF.